This T cell receptor beta chain was profiled in a study of blood T cell repertoires in COVID-19. Study overall: Collection of acute and convalescent COVID-19 samples took place in the United States, Italy and Spain.

Here immunoSEQ multiplex PCR was the method, and the copy in TCRdb shows in-frame clones only, minus some. The sample consists of 150,000 to 250,000 clones, 94% of them appearing once. Looked up from germline, CDR1 is SQVTM and CDR2 is ANQGSEA. Trimming took 5 bases from V and 5 from J, leaving 10 bases between them. The CDR3 contains 12 residues. The sequenced sample consisted of peripheral blood. This chain uses TRBV29-1 with TRBJ2-1; D is uncertain. The clonotype comes from a man aged 25 to 40 with COVID-19, enrolled during active disease. CDR3 sequence: CSVIRSDNEQFF. The CDR3 DNA is TGCAGCGTTATACGGTCTGACAATGAGCAGTTCTTC.